One sample yielded the 27 T cell receptor beta chains listed below, sequenced in a study of PD-L1 blockade in urothelial cancer. The assay was immunoSEQ multiplex PCR, and TCRdb's table has in-frame clones only and misses some. This sample yields about 56,000 clones, of which about 86% are seen a single time; under 3% belongs to the top ten. Specimen: PBMCs, collected around atezolizumab (anti-PD-L1) treatment. These receptors all come from a man aged 45-60 years with urothelial cancer.

The rearrangement uses TRBV10-1 and TRBJ2-1; 10 bases line up with TRBD2. Germline V gene data show CDR1 as WNHNN and CDR2 as SYGVQD (reference sequence). V gave up 5 bases and J gave up 7 bases; unmatched junction bases: 5. CDR3 length: 14 amino acids. The CDR3 spells CASSPASGSNEQFF. Here the CDR3 DNA reads TGCGCCAGCAGTCCGGCTAGCGGGAGTAATGAGCAGTTCTTC.

V and J are TRBV27 and TRBJ2-5, with 8 bases fitting TRBD1. V was pared by 6 bases and J by 5 bases, with 8 bases of the junction left unmatched. The CDR3 runs 14 residues. CDR1 is MNHEY and CDR2 is SMNVEV in the germline V gene (reference sequence). Written as DNA, the CDR3 is TGTGCCAGCAGACCGACAGGGGTATGGGAGACCCAGTACTTC. Its protein is CASRPTGVWETQYF.

The J gene is TRBJ2-2, the V gene TRBV29-1; 9 nucleotides align to TRBD1. This CDR3 has 15 amino acids. The germline gives CDR1 SQVTM, CDR2 ANQGSEA. The J segment lost 8 bases and the V segment lost 7 bases, leaving 14 bases of the junction unmatched. The CDR3 DNA reads TGCAGCGCCCAAAAGGGGACAGGGCTACCGGGGGAGCTGTTTTTT. This encodes CSAQKGTGLPGELFF.

V and J are TRBV30 and TRBJ1-6; 7 bases map to TRBD1. The CDR3 sequence is 14 residues long. V dropped 3 bases and J dropped 10; count of bases not matched to a gene: 9. Germline V gene sequence: CDR1 GTSNPN, CDR2 SVGIG (reference sequence). The CDR3: CAWSAGQFRSPLHF. Written as DNA, the CDR3 is TGTGCCTGGAGCGCGGGACAGTTTCGCTCACCCCTCCACTTT. The whole variable domain, remainder taken from reference TRBV30 and TRBJ1-6, is SQTIHQWPATLVQPVGSPLSLECTVEGTSNPNLYWYRQAAGRGLQLLFYSVGIGQISSEVPQNLSASRPQDRQFILSSKKLLLSDSGFYLCAWSAGQFRSPLHFGNGTRLTVT.

The chain has TRBV5-1 and TRBJ2-7, with 11 positions matching TRBD1. With 0 bases clipped from V and 4 bases from J, the junction kept 3 bases outside the gene matches. The CDR3 is 15 residues long. Per the germline V gene, CDR1 is SGHRS and CDR2 is YFSETQ. The CDR3 reads CASSLGGQGAYEQYF. Here the CDR3 DNA reads TGCGCCAGCAGCTTGGGTGGACAGGGGGCATACGAGCAGTACTTC. The full variable domain, its missing parts supplied by reference TRBV5-1 and TRBJ2-7, is KAGVTQTPRYLIKTRGQQVTLSCSPISGHRSVSWYQQTPGQGLQFLFEYFSETQRNKGNFPGRFSGRQFSNSRSEMNVSTLELGDSALYLCASSLGGQGAYEQYFGPGTRLTVT.

V and J are TRBV7-9 and TRBJ2-2; TRBD2 agrees at 8 bases. The CDR3 has 15 amino acids. V shed 2 bases, J shed 4 bases, and the junction held 3 bases outside the gene matches. Germline CDR1 SEHNR, CDR2 FQNEAQ (reference sequence). In nucleotides, the CDR3 is TGTGCCAGCAGCTTACAACTAGCGGTCACCGGGGAGCTGTTTTTT. This gives the protein CASSLQLAVTGELFF.

This sequence joins TRBV5-6 and TRBJ2-7, with 8 nucleotides matching TRBD2. The CDR3 sequence is 14 residues long. J gave up 3 bases and V 4 bases, and 6 bases lay outside the gene matches. Germline CDR1 and CDR2: SGHDT and YYEEEE. This CDR3 reads CASSPASGSYEQYF. Here the CDR3 DNA reads TGTGCCAGCAGCCCTGCCAGCGGGAGCTACGAGCAGTACTTC.

This chain joins TRBV19 and TRBJ1-6; D unresolved. V was trimmed by 3 bases and J by 7 bases, leaving 13 bases between them. The length of the CDR3 is 15 residues. Germline values: CDR1 LNHDA, CDR2 SQIVND (reference sequence). CDR3 sequence reads: CASSITPPGNSPLHF. DNA of the CDR3: TGTGCCAGTAGTATCACACCGCCTGGCAATTCACCCCTCCACTTT.

This chain joins TRBV5-1 and TRBJ2-5; 10 bases are shared with TRBD2. CDR1 is SGHRS and CDR2 is YFSETQ in the germline V gene. J lost 6 bases, V lost 0 bases, and 5 bases had no gene match. This CDR3 is 15 amino acids long. The CDR3, as DNA: TGCGCCAGCAGCTTGGCAGCGGGAGGGCCGCAGACCCAGTACTTC. It encodes CASSLAAGGPQTQYF.

The chain combines TRBV28 with TRBJ1-1; maybe TRBD1 (6 bases). The CDR3 sequence is 14 residues long. Trimming took 2 bases from V and 5 from J, leaving 12 bases between them. Germline CDR1 is MDHEN and CDR2 is SYDVKM. The chain's CDR3 is CASSLLRGRTEAFF. CDR3 bases: TGTGCCAGCAGTTTACTCAGGGGACGAACTGAAGCTTTCTTT.

The chain couples TRBV10-3 to TRBJ1-5; 7 bases agree with TRBD1. The CDR3 spans 14 residues. V shed 10 bases and J 3 bases; nucleotides not matched to a gene: 9. Germline loops: CDR1 ENHRY, CDR2 SYGVKD. In nucleotides, the CDR3 is TGTGCCACAGACGAGGGGGCTTACAATCAGCCCCAGCATTTT. It translates to CATDEGAYNQPQHF.

The chain couples TRBV28 to TRBJ2-5; 9 bases line up with TRBD2. The CDR3 has 17 amino acids. The V gene's germline CDR1 is MDHEN and CDR2 SYDVKM. The trim removed 3 bases at V and 0 bases at J, leaving 8 bases unmatched. The CDR3 DNA reads as TGTGCCAGCAGTTTCCGCGATCTAGCGGGAAACCAAGAGACCCAGTACTTC. This codes for CASSFRDLAGNQETQYF.

This rearrangement joins TRBV28 to TRBJ1-2; D remains unclear. The ends were cut back, 6 bases at V and 5 bases at J, with 10 bases in the middle. The CDR3 is made up of 12 amino acids. Germline V gene lookup returns CDR1 MDHEN and CDR2 SYDVKM. Here the CDR3 reads CASSPARYGYTF. Here the CDR3 DNA reads TGTGCCAGCAGCCCCGCCCGGTATGGCTACACCTTC.

This chain links TRBV5-1 with TRBJ2-5, with TRBD1 identical over 8 bases. V lost 0 bases to trimming and J lost 8 bases; unmatched junction nucleotides: 9. The CDR3 sequence is 15 residues long. Looked up from germline, CDR1 is SGHRS and CDR2 is YFSETQ. The CDR3 nucleotides read TGCGCCAGCAGCTTGGCAGGGGGCTTAGTGGAAACCCAGTACTTC. Translated: CASSLAGGLVETQYF. The variable domain in full, completed from reference TRBV5-1 and TRBJ2-5, reads KAGVTQTPRYLIKTRGQQVTLSCSPISGHRSVSWYQQTPGQGLQFLFEYFSETQRNKGNFPGRFSGRQFSNSRSEMNVSTLELGDSALYLCASSLAGGLVETQYFGPGTRLLVL.

V gene TRBV7-9 combines with J gene TRBJ1-2; D gene ambiguous. From germline, CDR1 is SEHNR and CDR2 FQNEAQ (reference sequence). The ends were cut back, 5 bases at V and 7 bases at J, with 14 bases in the middle. There are 13 residues in the CDR3. The CDR3 sequence: CASSHPTVGGYTF. The CDR3 nucleotides read TGTGCCAGCAGCCACCCGACTGTCGGTGGCTACACCTTC.

The chain links TRBV7-8 to TRBJ1-1; 7 nucleotides align to TRBD1. Germline trimming cut 6 bases from V and 4 bases from J; bases unmatched to any gene: 5. This CDR3 has 13 residues. The germline V gene has CDR1 SGHVS and CDR2 FQNEAQ. Written as DNA, the CDR3 is TGTGCCAGCAGGCTACAGGGGTTCACTGAAGCTTTCTTT. Translated: CASRLQGFTEAFF.

The chain uses TRBV27 and TRBJ2-7, with TRBD2 identical over 11 bases. The CDR3 is 15 residues long. The germline V gene encodes CDR1 MNHEY and CDR2 SMNVEV (reference sequence). J was trimmed by 4 bases and V by 3 bases; bases with no gene match: 5. DNA for the CDR3: TGTGCCAGCAGTTTCCTCTCTAGCGGGAGGTACGAGCAGTACTTC. Its protein product is CASSFLSSGRYEQYF.

The rearrangement joins TRBV5-1 to TRBJ1-1, with TRBD1 identical over 9 bases. The V and J ends lost 0 bases and 6 bases, in that order; junction bases with no gene match: 6. The germline CDR1 and CDR2 sequences are SGHRS and YFSETQ. The CDR3 is made up of 15 amino acids. Here the CDR3 reads CASSLDPGQGSEAFF. In nucleotides, the CDR3 is TGCGCCAGCAGCTTGGATCCAGGACAGGGGTCTGAAGCTTTCTTT.

The rearrangement links TRBV15 to TRBJ2-3, with D possibly TRBD2 on 5 matching bases. The V end was cut by 3 bases, the J end by 2 bases, with 9 bases between. The CDR3 extends over 14 amino acids. Germline CDR1 LNHNV, CDR2 YYDKDF (reference sequence). The CDR3 loop reads CATSSGVLTDTQYF. CDR3 in DNA: TGTGCCACCAGCAGCGGGGTACTCACAGATACGCAGTATTTT. Full variable domain (remainder filled in from reference TRBV15 and TRBJ2-3): DAMVIQNPRYQVTQFGKPVTLSCSQTLNHNVMYWYQQKSSQAPKLLFHYYDKDFNNEADTPDNFQSRRPNTSFCFLDIRSPGLGDTAMYLCATSSGVLTDTQYFGPGTRLTVL.

As for this clone: The identical CDR3 is also encoded by other nucleotide sequences in the sample. The chain combines TRBV7-3 with TRBJ2-5; 8 bases match TRBD2. In germline, CDR1 is SGHTA, CDR2 FQGTGA. V lost 6 bases, J lost 5 bases, and 5 bases stayed unmatched. The CDR3 totals 13 residues. The CDR3 DNA reads as TGTGCCAGCAGTCCCGGCGGGGGGGAGACCCAGTACTTC. Translated, it gives CASSPGGGETQYF.

This rearrangement joins TRBV28 to TRBJ2-3, with TRBD2 identical over 10 bases. Germline V CDR1 and CDR2: MDHEN, SYDVKM. This CDR3 is built from 15 residues. Trimming cost V 6 bases and J 1 base; bases outside gene matches: 4. The CDR3 coding sequence is TGTGCCAGCAGAAGAGGGACTAGCGGCACAGATACGCAGTATTTT. This codes for CASRRGTSGTDTQYF.

The CDR3 coding sequence is TGTGCCAGCAGTTTATCGCCTAGCGTGAGCATTCAGTACTTC. Residues: CASSLSPSVSIQYF. This chain joins TRBV27 and TRBJ2-4; D possibly corresponds to TRBD2 (6 bases). V was cut by 0 bases and J by 9 bases, with 12 bases left in between. The CDR3 spans 14 residues. Germline values: CDR1 MNHEY, CDR2 SMNVEV (reference sequence).

This rearrangement joins TRBV27 to TRBJ2-7, with D perhaps matching TRBD1 (6 bases). Germline CDR1 and CDR2: MNHEY and SMNVEV (reference sequence). The length of the CDR3 is 14 residues. The V end lost 5 bases, the J end lost 0 bases, and 11 bases lay between the germline ends. CDR3 coding DNA: TGTGCCAGCAGTCGGACAGTTTACTCCTACGAGCAGTACTTC. As protein: CASSRTVYSYEQYF.

This clone was seen more than once but under ten times. The rearrangement joins TRBV6-1 to TRBJ2-7; 7 bases are shared with TRBD1. V trimming: 3 bases; J trimming: 0 bases; junction bases outside the gene matches: 8. The germline CDR1 and CDR2 sequences are MNHNS and SASEGT. The CDR3 runs to 16 residues. CDR3 protein: CASSDRGQRNSYEQYF. In DNA, the CDR3 is TGTGCCAGCAGTGATAGGGGGCAGAGAAACTCCTACGAGCAGTACTTC.

A few counts support this clone. This chain links TRBV19 with TRBJ1-1; 7 positions match TRBD1. With V trimmed by 4 bases and J by 1 base, 6 bases remained unmatched. There are 15 residues in the CDR3. CDR1 and CDR2 (germline): LNHDA, SQIVND (reference sequence). The CDR3 DNA reads as TGTGCCAGTAGTAATCCAGGGACAGCGAACACTGAAGCTTTCTTT. Its translation is CASSNPGTANTEAFF.

The chain joins TRBV2 to TRBJ1-4, with TRBD1 identical over 8 bases. Trimming removed 7 bases from V and 4 bases from J; junction bases left unmatched: 2. CDR3 size: 13 residues. Germline loops: CDR1 SNHLY, CDR2 FYNNEI. The CDR3 bases are TGTGCCAGCACGACAGGGGTTAATGAAAAACTGTTTTTT. This codes for CASTTGVNEKLFF.

The chain joins TRBV11-2 to TRBJ2-4; D is unresolved. Trimming cost V 5 bases and J 4 bases, with 9 bases left between them. Germline CDR1 is SGHAT and CDR2 is FQNNGV. This CDR3 contains 13 residues. The CDR3 here is CASSQSRKNIQYF. CDR3 DNA sequence: TGTGCCAGCAGCCAAAGCCGGAAAAACATTCAGTACTTC.